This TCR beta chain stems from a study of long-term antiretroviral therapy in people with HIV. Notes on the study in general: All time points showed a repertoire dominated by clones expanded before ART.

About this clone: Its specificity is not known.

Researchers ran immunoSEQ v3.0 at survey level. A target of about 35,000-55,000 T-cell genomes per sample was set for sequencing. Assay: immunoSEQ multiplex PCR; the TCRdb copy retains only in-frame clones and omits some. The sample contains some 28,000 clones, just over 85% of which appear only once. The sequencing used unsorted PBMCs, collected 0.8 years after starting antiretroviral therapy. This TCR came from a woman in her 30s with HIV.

CDR3 region: CASSFGTPAGYGYTF. The CDR3 DNA reads as TGTGCCAGCAGCTTCGGGACACCTGCGGGCTATGGCTACACCTTC. The V call is TRBV11-2, the J call TRBJ1-2; perhaps TRBD1 as D (6 bases). The germline V gene has CDR1 SGHAT and CDR2 FQNNGV. The length of the CDR3 is 15 residues. The ends were cut back, 3 bases at V and 4 bases at J, with 15 bases in the middle.